These 10 T cell receptor beta chains came from one sample sequenced in a study of blood T cell repertoires in COVID-19. Assay used: immunoSEQ multiplex PCR; TCRdb lists only in-frame clones, some missing. The sample has 110,000 or so clones; about nine tenths are singletons. The source material was peripheral blood. Receptors originate from a woman aged 45 to 65 with acute or convalescent COVID-19.

The chain recombines TRBV9 with TRBJ2-1; 9 bases match TRBD2. Germline values: CDR1 SGDLS, CDR2 YYNGEE. This CDR3 has 14 residues. V was pared by 4 bases and J by 10 bases, with 9 bases of the junction left unmatched. In nucleotides, the CDR3 is TGTGCCAGCAGCCCAGGCGGGAGGGCCGGGGAGCAGTTCTTC. Residues: CASSPGGRAGEQFF.

The J gene is TRBJ1-4, the V gene TRBV7-3; TRBD1 aligns across 11 bases. This CDR3 contains 15 residues. The germline gives CDR1 SGHTA, CDR2 FQGTGA. V lost 5 bases, J lost 6 bases, and 5 bases stayed unmatched. The CDR3 loop reads CASSRTGGTDEKLFF. In DNA, the CDR3 is TGTGCCAGCAGCCGGACAGGGGGCACGGATGAAAAACTGTTTTTT.

The chain links TRBV6-1 to TRBJ1-4; D call uncertain. The CDR3 is made up of 15 amino acids. The V end lost 3 bases, the J end lost 5 bases, and 13 bases lay between the germline ends. CDR1 and CDR2 (germline): MNHNS, SASEGT. The DNA of the CDR3 is TGTGCCAGCAGTGATCCCGGGTCCAACAATGAAAAACTGTTTTTT. Amino acids: CASSDPGSNNEKLFF.

The DNA of the CDR3 is TGTGCCAGCAGCTCAGGGGGACAGGGCTATGGCTACACCTTC. This codes for CASSSGGQGYGYTF. This rearrangement joins TRBV9 to TRBJ1-2; 9 positions match TRBD1. The CDR3 loop spans 14 amino acids. Germline V CDR1 and CDR2: SGDLS, YYNGEE. V lost 4 bases, J lost 4 bases, and 5 bases stayed unmatched.

The gene calls are TRBV2 and TRBJ1-1; D perhaps matches TRBD1 (6 bases). From germline, CDR1 is SNHLY and CDR2 FYNNEI. This CDR3 comprises 14 residues. Trimming took 5 bases from V and 1 from J, leaving 11 bases between them. The CDR3 region is CASSYGTQNTEAFF. The CDR3 nucleotides read TGTGCCAGCAGTTACGGGACACAGAACACTGAAGCTTTCTTT.

V usage is TRBV5-1 and J usage is TRBJ2-5; D possibly corresponds to TRBD2 (6 bases). Trimming left V 5 bases short and J 4 bases short, with 15 bases between. The V gene's germline CDR1 is SGHRS and CDR2 YFSETQ. The CDR3 consists of 14 residues. The CDR3 bases are TGCGCCAGCAGGGCCTCCGGGGGAAGAGAGACCCAGTACTTC. Protein product: CASRASGGRETQYF.

The chain links TRBV19 to TRBJ2-2, with 9 bases fitting TRBD1. The germline gives CDR1 LNHDA, CDR2 SQIVND (reference sequence). V shed 9 bases, J shed 3 bases, and the junction held 2 bases outside the gene matches. The CDR3 extends over 13 amino acids. CDR3 amino acids: CASRDRDTGELFF. CDR3 bases: TGTGCCAGCAGGGACAGGGACACCGGGGAGCTGTTTTTT.

The gene calls are TRBV30 and TRBJ1-6, with D unresolved. The CDR3 has 14 residues. V lost 0 bases, J lost 5 bases, and 8 bases lay in between. CDR1 is GTSNPN and CDR2 is SVGIG in the germline V gene (reference sequence). CDR3 DNA sequence: TGTGCCTGGAGTGTATCAACAGATAATTCACCCCTCCACTTT. It encodes CAWSVSTDNSPLHF.

The sample holds one count of this clone. The chain links TRBV6-5 to TRBJ1-3; 7 bases line up with TRBD1. Germline V gene sequence: CDR1 MNHEY, CDR2 SVGAGI. Germline trimming cut 6 bases from V and 0 bases from J; bases unmatched to any gene: 5. The CDR3 contains 15 residues. CDR3 nucleotide sequence: TGTGCCAGCAGCATGGACAGGAGCTCTGGAAACACCATATATTTT. Translated, it gives CASSMDRSSGNTIYF.

The chain employs TRBV6-6 and TRBJ2-2; a possible D gene is TRBD1 (5 bases). The germline V and J ends were trimmed by 2 bases and 5 bases, with 9 bases remaining between them. CDR1 is MNHNY and CDR2 is SVGAGI in the germline V gene (reference sequence). This CDR3 contains 14 residues. CDR3 protein: CASSYRQQTGELFF. CDR3 nucleotides: TGTGCCAGCAGTTACCGACAGCAGACCGGGGAGCTGTTTTTT.